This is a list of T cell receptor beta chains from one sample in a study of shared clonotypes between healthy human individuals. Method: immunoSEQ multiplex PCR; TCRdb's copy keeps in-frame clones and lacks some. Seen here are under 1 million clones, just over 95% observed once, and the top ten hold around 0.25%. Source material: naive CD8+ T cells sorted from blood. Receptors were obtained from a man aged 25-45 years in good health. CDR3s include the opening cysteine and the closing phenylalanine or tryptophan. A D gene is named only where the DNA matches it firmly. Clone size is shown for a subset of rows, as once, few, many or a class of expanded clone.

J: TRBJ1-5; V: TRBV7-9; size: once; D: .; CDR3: CASSFGDYSNQPQHF; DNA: TGTGCCAGCAGCTTTGGAGATTATAGCAATCAGCCCCAGCATTTT
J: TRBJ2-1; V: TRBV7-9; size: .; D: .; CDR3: CASSLVGGRNEQFF; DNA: TGTGCCAGCAGCTTAGTGGGGGGAAGGAATGAGCAGTTCTTC
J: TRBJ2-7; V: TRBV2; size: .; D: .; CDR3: CASIMMDPPRAYEQYF; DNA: TGTGCCAGCATTATGATGGATCCCCCCAGGGCCTACGAGCAGTACTTC
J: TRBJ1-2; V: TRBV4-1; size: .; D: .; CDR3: CASSQGYGYTF; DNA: TGCGCCAGCAGCCAGGGTTATGGCTACACCTTC
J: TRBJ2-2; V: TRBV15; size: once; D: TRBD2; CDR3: CATSRDREAGELFF; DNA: TGTGCCACCAGCAGAGATCGGGAGGCCGGGGAGCTGTTTTTT
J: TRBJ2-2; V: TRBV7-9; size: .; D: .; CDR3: CASSPPGGFGELFF; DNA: TGTGCCAGCAGCCCACCTGGTGGGTTCGGGGAGCTGTTTTTT
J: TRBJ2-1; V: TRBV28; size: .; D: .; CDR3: CASSLLVGPYNEQFF; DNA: TGTGCCAGCAGTCTCCTAGTAGGCCCCTACAATGAGCAGTTCTTC
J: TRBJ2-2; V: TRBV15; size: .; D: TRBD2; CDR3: CATSPRLALNTGELFF; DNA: TGTGCCACCAGCCCCCGACTAGCGTTGAACACCGGGGAGCTGTTTTTT
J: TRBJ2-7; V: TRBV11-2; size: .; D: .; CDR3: CASSLGTLYEQYF; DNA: TGTGCCAGCAGCTTGGGGACACTCTACGAGCAGTACTTC
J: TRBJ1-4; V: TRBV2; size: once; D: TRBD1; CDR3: CASSDLRDRGRTNEKLFF; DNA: TGTGCCAGCAGTGACCTCCGGGACAGGGGGCGAACTAATGAAAAACTGTTTTTT
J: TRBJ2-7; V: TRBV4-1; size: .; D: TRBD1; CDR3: CASSQAPDRGTYEQYF; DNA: TGCGCCAGCAGCCAAGCCCCGGACAGGGGAACCTACGAGCAGTACTTC
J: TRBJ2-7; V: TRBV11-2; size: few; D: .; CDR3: CASSSLRGESYEQYF; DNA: TGTGCCAGCAGCTCGCTGAGGGGGGAGTCCTACGAGCAGTACTTC
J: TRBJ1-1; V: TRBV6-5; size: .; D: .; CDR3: CASSYQAADTEAFF; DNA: TGTGCCAGCAGTTACCAGGCCGCGGACACTGAAGCTTTCTTT
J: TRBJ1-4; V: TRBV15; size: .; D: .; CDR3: CATSRAGGTNEKLFF; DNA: TGTGCCACCAGCAGAGCTGGGGGTACTAATGAAAAACTGTTTTTT
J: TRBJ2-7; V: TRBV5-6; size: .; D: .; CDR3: CASSLPGIPSYEQYF; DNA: TGTGCCAGCAGCTTGCCGGGAATCCCATCCTACGAGCAGTACTTC
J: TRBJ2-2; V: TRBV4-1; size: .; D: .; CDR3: CASSQDGYPNTGELFF; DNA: TGCGCCAGCAGCCAAGATGGGTATCCGAACACCGGGGAGCTGTTTTTT
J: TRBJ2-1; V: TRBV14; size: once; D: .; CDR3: CASSQGWAPADEQFF; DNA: TGTGCCAGCAGCCAAGGGTGGGCCCCGGCAGATGAGCAGTTCTTC
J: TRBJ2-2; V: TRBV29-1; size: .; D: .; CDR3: CSVVKDIGSNTGELFF; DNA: TGCAGCGTTGTCAAGGATATAGGGTCGAATACCGGGGAGCTGTTTTTT
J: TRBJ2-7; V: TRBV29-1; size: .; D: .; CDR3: CSVEIAKHYEQYF; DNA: TGCAGCGTTGAAATTGCAAAACACTACGAGCAGTACTTC
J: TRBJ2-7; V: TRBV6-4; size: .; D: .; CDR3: CASSDSHLAHEQYF; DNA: TGTGCCAGCAGTGATAGTCACTTAGCCCACGAGCAGTACTTC
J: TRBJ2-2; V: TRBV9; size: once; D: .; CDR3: CASSVKSRGNTGELFF; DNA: TGTGCCAGCAGCGTAAAGAGCAGGGGCAACACCGGGGAGCTGTTTTTT
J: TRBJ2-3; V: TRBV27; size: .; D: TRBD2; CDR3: CASSRRTSGGVDTQYF; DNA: TGTGCCAGCAGTCGAAGGACTAGCGGAGGGGTAGATACGCAGTATTTT
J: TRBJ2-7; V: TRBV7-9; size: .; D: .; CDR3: CASSWELRIYEQYF; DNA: TGTGCCAGCAGCTGGGAGTTAAGAATTTACGAGCAGTACTTC
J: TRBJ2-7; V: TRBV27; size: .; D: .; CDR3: CASSLGARTQFHEQYF; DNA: TGTGCCAGCAGTTTAGGTGCCCGGACACAATTTCACGAGCAGTACTTC
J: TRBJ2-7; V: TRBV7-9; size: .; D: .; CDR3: CASTRGNYYEQYF; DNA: TGTGCCAGCACGAGGGGAAATTACTACGAGCAGTACTTC
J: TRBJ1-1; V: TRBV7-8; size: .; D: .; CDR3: CASSFSDRYLNTEAFF; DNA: TGTGCCAGCAGCTTTTCGGACAGATATTTGAACACTGAAGCTTTCTTT
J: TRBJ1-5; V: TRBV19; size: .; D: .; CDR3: CASSLIIGKDQPQHF; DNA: TGTGCCAGTAGTCTCATTATCGGGAAGGATCAGCCCCAGCATTTT
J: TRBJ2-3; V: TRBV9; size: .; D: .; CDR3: CASSVGLREVIYTDTQYF; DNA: TGTGCCAGCAGCGTAGGCCTCCGGGAAGTCATATACACAGATACGCAGTATTTT
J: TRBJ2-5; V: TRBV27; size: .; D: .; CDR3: CASSLSREVQETQYF; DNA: TGTGCCAGCAGTTTATCGAGGGAAGTACAAGAGACCCAGTACTTC
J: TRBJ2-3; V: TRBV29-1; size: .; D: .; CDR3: CSVDTPPDLAPGDTQYF; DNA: TGCAGCGTTGACACCCCACCAGACCTCGCCCCCGGAGATACGCAGTATTTT
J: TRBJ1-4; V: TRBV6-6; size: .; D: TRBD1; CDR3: CASSYSGTAYEKLFF; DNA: TGTGCCAGCAGTTACTCCGGGACAGCCTATGAAAAACTGTTTTTT
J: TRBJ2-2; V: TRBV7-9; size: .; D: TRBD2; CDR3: CASSPEASGITGELFF; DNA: TGTGCCAGCAGCCCAGAGGCTAGCGGGATCACCGGGGAGCTGTTTTTT
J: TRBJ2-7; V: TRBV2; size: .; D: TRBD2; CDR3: CASRDAGLASEQYF; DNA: TGTGCCAGCAGGGATGCGGGACTAGCGAGCGAGCAGTACTTC
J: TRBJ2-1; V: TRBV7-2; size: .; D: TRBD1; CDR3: CASSSPPDRGLYNEQFF; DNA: TGTGCCAGCAGCTCCCCCCCGGACAGGGGGCTCTACAATGAGCAGTTCTTC
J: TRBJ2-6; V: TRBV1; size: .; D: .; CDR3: CTSSEGQDTHSGANVLTF; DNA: TGCACCAGCAGCGAAGGACAGGATACGCACTCTGGGGCCAACGTCCTGACTTTC
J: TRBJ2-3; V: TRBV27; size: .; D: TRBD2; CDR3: CASSRGLAGTDTQYF; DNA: TGTGCCAGCAGTAGGGGACTAGCGGGCACAGATACGCAGTATTTT
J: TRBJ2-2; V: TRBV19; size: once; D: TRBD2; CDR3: CASSNGKSGRRFGELFF; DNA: TGTGCCAGTAGTAATGGGAAGAGCGGGAGGCGGTTCGGGGAGCTGTTTTTT
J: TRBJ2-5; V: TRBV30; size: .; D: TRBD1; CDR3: CAWSGRTGKWTQYF; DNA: TGTGCCTGGAGCGGTAGGACAGGGAAATGGACCCAGTACTTC